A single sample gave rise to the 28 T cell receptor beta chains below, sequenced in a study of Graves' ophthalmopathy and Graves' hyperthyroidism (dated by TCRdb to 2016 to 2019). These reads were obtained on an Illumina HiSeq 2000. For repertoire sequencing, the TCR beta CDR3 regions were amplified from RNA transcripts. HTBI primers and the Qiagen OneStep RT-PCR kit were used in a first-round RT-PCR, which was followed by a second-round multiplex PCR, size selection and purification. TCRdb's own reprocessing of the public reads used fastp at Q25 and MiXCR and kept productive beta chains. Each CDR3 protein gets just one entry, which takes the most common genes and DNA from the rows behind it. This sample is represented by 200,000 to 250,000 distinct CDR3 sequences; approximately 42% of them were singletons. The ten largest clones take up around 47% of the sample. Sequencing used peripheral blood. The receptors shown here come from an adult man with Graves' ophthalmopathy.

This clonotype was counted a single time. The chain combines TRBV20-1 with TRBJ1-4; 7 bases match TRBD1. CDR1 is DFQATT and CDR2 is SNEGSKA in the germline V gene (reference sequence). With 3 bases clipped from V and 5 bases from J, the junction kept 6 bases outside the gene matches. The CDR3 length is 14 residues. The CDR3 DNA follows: TGCAGTGCTAGTTCCGGGACAGCGAATGAAAAACTGTTTTTT. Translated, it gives CSASSGTANEKLFF.

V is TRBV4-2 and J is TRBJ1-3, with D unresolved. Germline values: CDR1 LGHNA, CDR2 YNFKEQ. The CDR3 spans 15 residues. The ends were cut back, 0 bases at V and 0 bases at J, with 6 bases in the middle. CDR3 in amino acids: CASSQEWSSGNTIYF. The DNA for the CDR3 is TGTGCCAGCAGCCAAGAGTGGAGCTCTGGAAACACCATATATTTT.

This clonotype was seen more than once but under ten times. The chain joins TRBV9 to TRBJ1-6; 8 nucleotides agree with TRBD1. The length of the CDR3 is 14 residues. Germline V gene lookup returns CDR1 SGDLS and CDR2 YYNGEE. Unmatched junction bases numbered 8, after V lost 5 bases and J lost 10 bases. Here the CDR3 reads CASRGQGGRSPLHF. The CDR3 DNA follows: TGTGCCAGCAGAGGACAGGGAGGCCGGTCACCCCTCCACTTT.

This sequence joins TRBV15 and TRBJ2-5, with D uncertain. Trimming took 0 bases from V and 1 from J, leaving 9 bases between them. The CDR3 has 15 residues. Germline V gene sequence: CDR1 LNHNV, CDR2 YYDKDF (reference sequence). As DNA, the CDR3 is TGTGCCACCAGCAGAGATAAAAGCTCCCAAGAGACCCAGTACTTC. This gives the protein CATSRDKSSQETQYF.

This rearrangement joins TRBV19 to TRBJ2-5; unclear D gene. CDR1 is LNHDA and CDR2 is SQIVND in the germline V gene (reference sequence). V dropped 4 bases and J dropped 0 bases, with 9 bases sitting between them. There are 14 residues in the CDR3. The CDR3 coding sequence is TGTGCCAGTAGTAAAGACGGGTACCAAGAGACCCAGTACTTC. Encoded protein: CASSKDGYQETQYF.

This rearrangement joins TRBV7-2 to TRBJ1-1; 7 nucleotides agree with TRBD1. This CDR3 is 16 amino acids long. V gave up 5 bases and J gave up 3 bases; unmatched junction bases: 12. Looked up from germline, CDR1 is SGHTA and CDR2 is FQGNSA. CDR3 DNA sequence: TGTGCCAGCAGCCGGACAGGAGATAATAGGGACACTGAAGCTTTCTTT. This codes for CASSRTGDNRDTEAFF.

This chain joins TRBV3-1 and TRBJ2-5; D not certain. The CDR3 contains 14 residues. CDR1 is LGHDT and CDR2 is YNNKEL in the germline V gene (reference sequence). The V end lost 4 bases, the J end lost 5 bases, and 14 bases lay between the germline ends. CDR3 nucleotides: TGTGCCAGCAGCCCCGGACCTCAAACCGAGACCCAGTACTTC. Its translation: CASSPGPQTETQYF.

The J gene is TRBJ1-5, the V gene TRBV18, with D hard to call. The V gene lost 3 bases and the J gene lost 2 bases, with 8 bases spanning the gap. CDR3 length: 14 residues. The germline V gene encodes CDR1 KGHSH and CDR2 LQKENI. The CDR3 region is CASSPDVGNQPQHF. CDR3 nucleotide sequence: TGTGCCAGCTCACCCGACGTAGGCAATCAGCCCCAGCATTTT.

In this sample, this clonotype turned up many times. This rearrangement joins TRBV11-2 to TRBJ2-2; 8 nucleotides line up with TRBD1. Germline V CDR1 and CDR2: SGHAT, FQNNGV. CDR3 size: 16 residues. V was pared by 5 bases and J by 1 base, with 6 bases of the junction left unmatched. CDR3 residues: CASSPLGTGNTGELFF. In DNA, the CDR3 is TGTGCCAGCAGCCCACTAGGGACAGGGAACACCGGGGAGCTGTTTTTT.

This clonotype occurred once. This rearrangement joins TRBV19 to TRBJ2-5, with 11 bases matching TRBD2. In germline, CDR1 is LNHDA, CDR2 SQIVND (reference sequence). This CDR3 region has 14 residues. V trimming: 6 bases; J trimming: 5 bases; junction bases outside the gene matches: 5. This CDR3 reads CASSNGLAGETQYF. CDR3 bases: TGTGCCAGTAGCAATGGACTAGCGGGCGAGACCCAGTACTTC.

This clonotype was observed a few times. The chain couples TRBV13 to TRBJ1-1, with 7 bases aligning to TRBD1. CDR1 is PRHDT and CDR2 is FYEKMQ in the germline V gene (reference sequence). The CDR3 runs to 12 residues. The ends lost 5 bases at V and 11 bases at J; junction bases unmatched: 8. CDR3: CASSEGGAWAFF. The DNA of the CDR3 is TGTGCCAGCAGCGAAGGGGGCGCGTGGGCTTTCTTT.

The DNA of the CDR3 is TGTGCCAGCAGCTTAGGAGCAGAAGACTCCTACGAGCAGTACTTC. Translating gives CASSLGAEDSYEQYF. This chain connects TRBV7-9 to TRBJ2-7; D unresolved. Per the germline V gene, CDR1 is SEHNR and CDR2 is FQNEAQ (reference sequence). V was shortened by 1 base and J by 0 bases, with 10 bases between the two germline ends. This CDR3 contains 15 residues.

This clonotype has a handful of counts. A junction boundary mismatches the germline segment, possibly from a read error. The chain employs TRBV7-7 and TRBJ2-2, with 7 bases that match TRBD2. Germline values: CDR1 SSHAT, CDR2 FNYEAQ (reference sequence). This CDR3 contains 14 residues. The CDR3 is CASSLSSGSGELFF. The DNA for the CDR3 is TGTGCTAGCAGCTTATCTAGCGGATCCGGGGAGCTGTTTTTT.

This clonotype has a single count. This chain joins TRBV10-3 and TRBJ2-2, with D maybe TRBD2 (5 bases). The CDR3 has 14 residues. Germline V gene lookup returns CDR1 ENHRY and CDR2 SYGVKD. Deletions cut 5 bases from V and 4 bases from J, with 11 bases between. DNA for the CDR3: TGTGCCATCAGTACCGGGGATTTCACCGGGGAGCTGTTTTTT. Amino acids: CAISTGDFTGELFF.

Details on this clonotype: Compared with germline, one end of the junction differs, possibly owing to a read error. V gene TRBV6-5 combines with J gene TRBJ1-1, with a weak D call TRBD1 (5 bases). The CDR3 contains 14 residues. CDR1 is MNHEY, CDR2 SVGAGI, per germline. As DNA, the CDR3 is TGTGCCAGCAGCGGGGGGGGGTCGAACACTGAAGCTCTCTTT. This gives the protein CASSGGGSNTEALF.

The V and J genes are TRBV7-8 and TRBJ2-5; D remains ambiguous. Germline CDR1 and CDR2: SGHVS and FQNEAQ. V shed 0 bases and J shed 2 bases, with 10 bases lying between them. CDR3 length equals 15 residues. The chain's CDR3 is CASSLAPGYQETQYF. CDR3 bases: TGTGCCAGCAGCTTAGCGCCTGGGTATCAAGAGACCCAGTACTTC.

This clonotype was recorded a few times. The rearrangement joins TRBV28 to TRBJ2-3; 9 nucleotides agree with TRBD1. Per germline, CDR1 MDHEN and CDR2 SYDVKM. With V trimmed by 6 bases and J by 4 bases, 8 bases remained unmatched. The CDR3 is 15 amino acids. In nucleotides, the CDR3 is TGTGCCAGCAGCCGAATAACAGGGGGCGCAGATACGCAGTATTTT. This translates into CASSRITGGADTQYF.

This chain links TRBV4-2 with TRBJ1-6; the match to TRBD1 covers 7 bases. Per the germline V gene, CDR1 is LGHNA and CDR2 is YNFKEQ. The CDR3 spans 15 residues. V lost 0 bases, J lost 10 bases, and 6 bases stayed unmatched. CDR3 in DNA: TGTGCCAGCAGCCAAGACGAGACAGGGCACTCACCCCTCCACTTT. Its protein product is CASSQDETGHSPLHF.

The CDR3 spells CASSTPGLMNTEAFF. Written as DNA, the CDR3 is TGTGCCAGTAGTACTCCGGGACTCATGAACACTGAAGCTTTCTTT. The rearrangement joins TRBV19 to TRBJ1-1; D is possibly TRBD1 (5 bases). The CDR3 extends over 15 amino acids. The germline V and J ends were trimmed by 4 bases and 0 bases, with 12 bases remaining between them. CDR1 is LNHDA and CDR2 is SQIVND in the germline V gene (reference sequence).

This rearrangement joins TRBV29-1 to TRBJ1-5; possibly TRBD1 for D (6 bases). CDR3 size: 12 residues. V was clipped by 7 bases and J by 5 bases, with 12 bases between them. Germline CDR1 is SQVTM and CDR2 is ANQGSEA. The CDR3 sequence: CSASGVHQPQHF. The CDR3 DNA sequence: TGCAGCGCCTCAGGGGTACATCAGCCCCAGCATTTT.

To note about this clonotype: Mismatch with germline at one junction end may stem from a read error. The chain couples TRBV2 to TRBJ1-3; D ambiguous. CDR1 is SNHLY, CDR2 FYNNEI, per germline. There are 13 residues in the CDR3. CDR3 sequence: CASMASSGNTVYF. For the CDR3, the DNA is TGTGCCAGCATGGCCAGCTCTGGAAACACCGTATATTTT.

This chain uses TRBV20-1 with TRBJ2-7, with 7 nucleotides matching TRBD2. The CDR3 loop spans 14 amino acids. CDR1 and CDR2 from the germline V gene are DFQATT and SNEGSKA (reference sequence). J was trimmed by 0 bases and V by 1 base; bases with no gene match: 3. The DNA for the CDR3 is TGCAGTGCTAGAGCGGGAGGACACTCCTACGAGCAGTACTTC. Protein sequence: CSARAGGHSYEQYF.

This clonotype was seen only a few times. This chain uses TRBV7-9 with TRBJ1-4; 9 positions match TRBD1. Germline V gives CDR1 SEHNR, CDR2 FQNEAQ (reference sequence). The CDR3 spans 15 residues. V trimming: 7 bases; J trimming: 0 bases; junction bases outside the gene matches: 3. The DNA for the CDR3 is TGTGCCAGCAAGGACAGGGGAACAACTAATGAAAAACTGTTTTTT. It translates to CASKDRGTTNEKLFF.

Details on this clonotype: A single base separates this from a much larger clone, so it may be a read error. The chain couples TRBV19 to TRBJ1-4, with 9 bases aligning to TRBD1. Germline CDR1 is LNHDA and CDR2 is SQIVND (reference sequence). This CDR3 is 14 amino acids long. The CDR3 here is CTSSIGTGPEKLFF. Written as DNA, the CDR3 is TGTACCAGTAGTATTGGGACAGGGCCCGAAAAACTGTTTTTT. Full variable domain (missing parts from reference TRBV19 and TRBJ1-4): DGGITQSPKYLFRKEGQNVTLSCEQNLNHDAMYWYRQDPGQGLRLIYYSQIVNDFQKGDIAEGYSVSREKKESFPLTVTSAQKNPTAFYLCTSSIGTGPEKLFFGSGTQLSVL.

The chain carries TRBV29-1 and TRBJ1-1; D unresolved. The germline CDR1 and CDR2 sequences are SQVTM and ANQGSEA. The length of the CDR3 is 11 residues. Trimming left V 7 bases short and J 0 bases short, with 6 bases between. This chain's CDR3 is CSGELNTEAFF. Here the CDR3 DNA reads TGCAGCGGGGAGCTGAACACTGAAGCTTTCTTT.

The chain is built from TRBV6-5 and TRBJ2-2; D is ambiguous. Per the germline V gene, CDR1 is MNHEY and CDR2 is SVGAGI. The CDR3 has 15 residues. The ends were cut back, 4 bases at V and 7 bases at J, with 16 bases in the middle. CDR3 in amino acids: CASSWSVGSGGELFF. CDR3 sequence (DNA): TGTGCCAGCAGTTGGTCCGTGGGATCGGGCGGGGAGCTGTTTTTT.

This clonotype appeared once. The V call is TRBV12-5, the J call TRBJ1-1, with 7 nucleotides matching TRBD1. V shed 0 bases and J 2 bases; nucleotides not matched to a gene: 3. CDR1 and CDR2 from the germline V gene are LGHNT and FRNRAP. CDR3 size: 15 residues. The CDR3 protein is CASGLVGQPNTEAFF. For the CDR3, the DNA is TGTGCTAGTGGTTTGGTGGGACAGCCCAACACTGAAGCTTTCTTT.

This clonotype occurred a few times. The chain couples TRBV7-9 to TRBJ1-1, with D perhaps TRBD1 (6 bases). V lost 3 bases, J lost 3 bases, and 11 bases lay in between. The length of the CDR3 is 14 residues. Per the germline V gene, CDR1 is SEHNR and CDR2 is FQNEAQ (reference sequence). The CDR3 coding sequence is TGTGCCAGCAGCTTCAGGGGTGGGGACACTGAAGCTTTCTTT. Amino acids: CASSFRGGDTEAFF.